This T cell receptor (beta chain) comes out of a study of tissue T cells after allogeneic stem cell transplantation (dated by TCRdb to between 2021 and 2022). Background on the whole study: The study profiled TCR beta repertoires in many tissues obtained from research autopsies of patients with and without GVHD, and also in mouse models of GVHD. The human arm was a prospective observational study without blinding or randomization. Broader findings and caveats from the paper: Few T cell clones were found to be shared across patients, but shared repertoire signatures across patients were revealed in a tissue-specific fashion by motif-based clustering. In both patients and mice, only a limited portion of the TCR repertoire detected in tissues was captured by blood and spleen T cells. The patient cohort was small and varied clinically, and sampling depth was recognized as a limitation. The study did not determine which tissue TCRs were alloreactive or antigen-specific, and some clones might have been persisting host cells. Within patients, how anatomically similar tissues were was a major factor shaping TCR repertoire composition, regardless of disease or transplant status.

To note about this clone: Its recognized antigen is unknown. Gene names and germline sequences here are the mouse ones. Coverage ceases 1 residue before the CDR3 finishes, and the germline J gene fills in the end.

The intended sense of this specimen's time point label: mouse harvest day 7 after allogeneic transplant. Each mouse graft consisted of 10^7 T-cell-depleted bone marrow cells plus 10^6 splenic CD5+ T cells and was given by tail vein injection. To model GVHD in mice, a major MHC-mismatch B6 (H2b) into BALB/c (H2d) model was used, and tissues were profiled at day 7 or 14. Mouse tissues and retro-orbital blood were harvested on day 7 or 14 post-transplant using separate sterile tools per animal; livers were flushed beforehand. Before genomic DNA isolation with the DNeasy Blood & Tissue Kit, mouse tissues were minced with razor blades in buffered saline. The CDR3 measures 14 amino acids from cysteine to phenylalanine. Part of the CDR3 DNA is given, 39 bases translated from base 1. V was cut back by 1 base and J by 0 bases, leaving a gap of 4 bases between them. According to the germline V gene, CDR1 reads SGHSA and CDR2 reads FRNQAP.

Libraries came from the immunoSEQ multiplex PCR assay. TCRbeta CDR3 sequencing was done by Adaptive Biotechnologies at survey depth, reporting CDR3 sequences, V/J genes, productive frequency and template counts. Amplification of TCR beta CDR3 regions started from genomic DNA instead of RNA. As for how the authors treated the data: Pairwise repertoire overlap between tissues was quantified with Jensen-Shannon divergence, where 1 means complete divergence and 0 identical. Tissues were clustered by single-linkage agglomerative hierarchical clustering of pairwise JSD values and displayed as dendrograms. All patient samples were analyzed with GLIPH2 using simulation_depth 1000, kmer_min_depth 3 and cdr3_length_cutoff 8, and only groups containing more than two unique CDR3s were kept. A standardized tissue-overlap score was calculated by extrapolating Jaccard GLIPH-group overlap across patients to a standard repertoire size of 1000 clones. Associations of diversity with clinical or experimental variables used linear mixed-effect models with tissue fixed effects and individual random effects. TCRdb obtained this table from immuneACCESS and retained in-frame rearrangements with V and J assigned. These tables miss some clones; where compared with another copy, unresolved V genes account for less than half of the shortfall, and the remainder is unexplained. The D gene and trimming were derived from the DNA, and the V and J assignments and clone size from that table. The sample table lists roughly 7,300 clones, roughly half of them with a count of one. Approximately 12% of the sample is held by the ten biggest clonotypes.

The receptor was derived from a female BALB/c mouse given C57BL/6 T cells with graft-versus-host disease after an allogeneic hematopoietic cell transplant. The chain is made from TRBV16 and TRBJ1-3; confidence is insufficient to name the D gene. Sequencing was carried out using lymph node tissue. The CDR3: CASSLVDSGNTLYF. The sequenced part of the CDR3 DNA is TGTGCAAGCAGCTTAGTAGATTCTGGAAATACGCTCTAT.